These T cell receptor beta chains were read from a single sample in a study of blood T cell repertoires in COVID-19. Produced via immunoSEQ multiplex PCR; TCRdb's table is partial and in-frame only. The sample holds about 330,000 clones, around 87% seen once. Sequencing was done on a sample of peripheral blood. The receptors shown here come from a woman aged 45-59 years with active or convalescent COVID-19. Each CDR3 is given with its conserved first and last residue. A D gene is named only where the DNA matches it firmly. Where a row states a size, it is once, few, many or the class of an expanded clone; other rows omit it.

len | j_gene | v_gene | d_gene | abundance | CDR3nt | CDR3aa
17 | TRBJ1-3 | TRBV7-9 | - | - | TGTGCCAGCAGCGGACTGCAGGCCGGTCGCTCTGGAAACACCATATATTTT | CASSGLQAGRSGNTIYF
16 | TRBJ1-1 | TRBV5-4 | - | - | TGTGCCAGCAGCGATCTTGGGGGCAGGGCCCGCACTGAAGCTTTCTTT | CASSDLGGRARTEAFF
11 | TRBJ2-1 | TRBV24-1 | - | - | TGTGCCACCAGTGATCGCAATGAGCAGTTCTTC | CATSDRNEQFF
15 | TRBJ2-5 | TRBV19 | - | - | TGTGCCAGTAGTTCCGCGGGGAGATACCAAGAGACCCAGTACTTC | CASSSAGRYQETQYF
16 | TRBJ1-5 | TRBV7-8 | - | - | TGTGCCAGCAGCTTAGCGGGCAGGGTGAGCAATCAGCCCCAGCATTTT | CASSLAGRVSNQPQHF
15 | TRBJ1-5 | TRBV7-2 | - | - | TGTGCCAGCAGCTTAGCGACAGGAGTTAGTCAGCCCCAGCATTTT | CASSLATGVSQPQHF
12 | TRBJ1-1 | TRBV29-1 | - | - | TGCAGCGTTTCGAGGGGGAAAGCTGAAGCTTTCTTT | CSVSRGKAEAFF
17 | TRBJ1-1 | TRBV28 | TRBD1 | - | TGTGCCAGCAGTTTCCCCCCCGGACAGGGTCTGAGGACTGAAGCTTTCTTT | CASSFPPGQGLRTEAFF
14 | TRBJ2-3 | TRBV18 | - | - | TGTGCCAGCTCACCAAACATAAACACAGATACGCAGTATTTT | CASSPNINTDTQYF
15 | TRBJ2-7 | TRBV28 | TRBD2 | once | TGTGCCAGCAGGCTCAGCGGGGGAAGCTCCTACGAGCAGTACTTC | CASRLSGGSSYEQYF
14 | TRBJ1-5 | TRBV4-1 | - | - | TGCGCCAGCAGCCAAGCGTTCAGCAATCAGCCCCAGCATTTT | CASSQAFSNQPQHF
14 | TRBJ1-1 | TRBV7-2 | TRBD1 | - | TGTGCCAGCAGCTATAGACAGGGGGGAAGTGAAGCTTTCTTT | CASSYRQGGSEAFF
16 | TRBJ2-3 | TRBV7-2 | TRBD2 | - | TGTGCCAGCAGCTTAGGCGGGGAGGGAGGCACAGATACGCAGTATTTT | CASSLGGEGGTDTQYF
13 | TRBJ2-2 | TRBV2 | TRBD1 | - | TGTGCCAGCAACCGAGGGGGCCCCGGGGAGCTGTTTTTT | CASNRGGPGELFF
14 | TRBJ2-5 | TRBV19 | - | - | TGTGCCAGTAGTATACAGGGAATCCAAGAGACCCAGTACTTC | CASSIQGIQETQYF
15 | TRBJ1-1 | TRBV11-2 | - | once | TGTGCCAGCAGCTTAGGGACGGGGGTATACACTGAAGCTTTCTTT | CASSLGTGVYTEAFF
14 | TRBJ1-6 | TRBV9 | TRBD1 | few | TGTGCCAGCAGCGCAGGGGGCTATAATTCACCCCTCCACTTT | CASSAGGYNSPLHF
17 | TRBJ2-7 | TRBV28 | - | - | TGTGCCAGCAGTTTAACGACCACAGGGCGATACTCCTACGAGCAGTACTTC | CASSLTTTGRYSYEQYF
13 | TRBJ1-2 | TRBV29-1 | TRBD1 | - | TGCAGCGTTTGGACAGGGGGCGACTATGGCTACACCTTC | CSVWTGGDYGYTF
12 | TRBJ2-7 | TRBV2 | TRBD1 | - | TGTGCCGGAAGGGGACAGGGCTACGAGCAGTACTTC | CAGRGQGYEQYF
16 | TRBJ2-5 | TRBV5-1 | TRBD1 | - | TGCGCCAGCAGCCTTACCGGGACAGGCACCCAAGAGACCCAGTACTTC | CASSLTGTGTQETQYF
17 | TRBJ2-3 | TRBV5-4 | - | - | TGTGCCAGCAGTCAAGGGCCCGGCAGAGGGTCCACAGATACGCAGTATTTT | CASSQGPGRGSTDTQYF
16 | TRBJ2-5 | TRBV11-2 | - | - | TGTGCCAGCAGCTTAGGAGACAGGCCGTACCAAGAGACCCAGTACTTC | CASSLGDRPYQETQYF
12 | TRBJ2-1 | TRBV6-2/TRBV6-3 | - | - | TGTGCCAGCAGCACCTTAGCGCCTGAGCAGTTCTTC | CASSTLAPEQFF
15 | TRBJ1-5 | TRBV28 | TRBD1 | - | TGTGCCAGCAGATTGGGACAGGGGGCGAGACAGCCCCAGCATTTT | CASRLGQGARQPQHF
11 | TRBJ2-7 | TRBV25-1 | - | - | TGTGCCAGCATATACGGTAGCGAGCAGTACTTC | CASIYGSEQYF
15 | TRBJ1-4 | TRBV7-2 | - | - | TGTGCCAGCAGCTACCGGGCCGGGTCGGGGGAAAAACTGTTTTTT | CASSYRAGSGEKLFF